This TCR beta chain was captured in a study of shared clonotypes between healthy human individuals. Study background: There were three CD4 naive, three CD4 memory, two CD8 naive and one CD8 memory plates per donor.

Germline CDR1 SGHAT, CDR2 FQNNGV. The CDR3 length is 11 residues. Trimming pared 5 bases from V and 10 bases from J, leaving 9 bases between. Division of CD4+ cells produced a CD45RA+ naive subset and a CD45RA-negative memory subset. Study results and caveats: Generation probabilities of non-shared clonotypes were lower (relative to those shared by all four donors). A handful of donors had about 5.1% of their naive CD4 clonotypes in common.

Sequencing was performed with immunoSEQ multiplex PCR; in TCRdb, only in-frame clones are kept and a portion is missing. The repertoire holds some 1.5 million clones, with approximately 97% as singletons. Note on this clone: What it recognizes is unknown.

The sequenced material came from naive CD4+ T cells sorted from blood. Subset denoted: CD45RA+ positively selected. The chain employs TRBV11-2 and TRBJ2-1, with D hard to call. The TCR comes from a man younger than 45 in good health. Here the CDR3 reads CASSRTYEQFF. As DNA, the CDR3 is TGTGCCAGCAGCCGGACCTACGAGCAGTTCTTC.